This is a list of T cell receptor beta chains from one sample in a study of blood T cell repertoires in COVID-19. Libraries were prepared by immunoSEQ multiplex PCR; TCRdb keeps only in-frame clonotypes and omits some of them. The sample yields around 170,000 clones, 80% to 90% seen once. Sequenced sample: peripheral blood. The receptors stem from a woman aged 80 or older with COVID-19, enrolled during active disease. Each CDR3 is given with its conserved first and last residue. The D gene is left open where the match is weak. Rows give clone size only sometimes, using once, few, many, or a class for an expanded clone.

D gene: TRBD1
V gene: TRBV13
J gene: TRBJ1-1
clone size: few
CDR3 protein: CASSAIPGQGHTEAFF
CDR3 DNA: TGTGCCAGCAGCGCGATTCCGGGACAGGGACACACTGAAGCTTTCTTT

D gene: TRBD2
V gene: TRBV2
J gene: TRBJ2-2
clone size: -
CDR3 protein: CASSKAGGQRTGELFF
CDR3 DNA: TGTGCCAGCAGTAAAGCGGGGGGGCAGCGGACCGGGGAGCTGTTTTTT

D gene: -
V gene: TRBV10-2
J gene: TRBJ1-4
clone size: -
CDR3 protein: CATLPGGNEKLFF
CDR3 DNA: TGCGCCACCCTCCCGGGAGGTAATGAAAAACTGTTTTTT

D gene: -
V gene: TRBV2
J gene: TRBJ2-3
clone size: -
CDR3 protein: CASSEEGDGPTDTQYF
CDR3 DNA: TGTGCCAGCAGTGAAGAGGGGGACGGACCCACAGATACGCAGTATTTT

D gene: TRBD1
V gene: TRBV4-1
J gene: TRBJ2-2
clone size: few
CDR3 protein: CASSRIQGAGELFF
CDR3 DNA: TGCGCCAGCAGCCGCATACAGGGGGCCGGGGAGCTGTTTTTT

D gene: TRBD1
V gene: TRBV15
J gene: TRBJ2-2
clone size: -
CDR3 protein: CATSRDGTGGAGTGELFF
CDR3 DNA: TGTGCCACCAGCAGAGATGGGACAGGGGGCGCGGGCACCGGGGAGCTGTTTTTT

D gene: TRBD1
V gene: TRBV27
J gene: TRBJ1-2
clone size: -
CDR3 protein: CASSPFPDRAYGYTF
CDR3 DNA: TGTGCCAGCAGTCCATTCCCCGACAGGGCATATGGCTACACCTTC

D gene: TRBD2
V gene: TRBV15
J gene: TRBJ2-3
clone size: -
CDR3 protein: CATSRGGSYTDTQYF
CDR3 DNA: TGTGCCACCAGCCGCGGGGGGTCCTACACAGATACGCAGTATTTT

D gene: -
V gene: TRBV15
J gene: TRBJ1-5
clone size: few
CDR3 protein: CATSRGSGVFSNQPQHF
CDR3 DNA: TGTGCCACCAGCAGAGGCTCGGGGGTCTTTAGCAATCAGCCCCAGCATTTT

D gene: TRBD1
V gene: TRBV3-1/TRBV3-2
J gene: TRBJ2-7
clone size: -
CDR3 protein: CASSQEPGQGGEQYF
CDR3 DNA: TGTGCCAGCAGCCAAGAACCGGGACAGGGAGGCGAGCAGTACTTC

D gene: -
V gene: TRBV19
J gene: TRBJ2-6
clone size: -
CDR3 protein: CASRPSSGANVLTF
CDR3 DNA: TGTGCCAGTAGGCCTAGCTCTGGGGCCAACGTCCTGACTTTC

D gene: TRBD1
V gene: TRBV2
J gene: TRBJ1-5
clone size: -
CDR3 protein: CASSGTGGSQPQHF
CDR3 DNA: TGTGCCAGCAGTGGGACAGGGGGCAGTCAGCCCCAGCATTTT

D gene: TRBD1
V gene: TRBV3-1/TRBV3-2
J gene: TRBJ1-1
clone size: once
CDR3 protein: CASSNRDRGSAFF
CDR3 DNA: TGTGCCAGCAGCAACCGGGACAGGGGGTCAGCTTTCTTT

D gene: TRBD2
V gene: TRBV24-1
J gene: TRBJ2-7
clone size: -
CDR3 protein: CATSDFSSGSCYEQYF
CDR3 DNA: TGTGCCACCAGTGATTTCTCCAGCGGGAGTTGCTACGAGCAGTACTTC

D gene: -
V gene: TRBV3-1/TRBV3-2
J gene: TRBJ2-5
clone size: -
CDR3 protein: CASSQSKETQYF
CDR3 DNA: TGTGCCAGCAGCCAATCCAAAGAGACCCAGTACTTC

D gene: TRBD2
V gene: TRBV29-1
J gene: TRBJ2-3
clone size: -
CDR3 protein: CSVRGLAASTDTQYF
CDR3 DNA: TGCAGCGTGAGGGGACTAGCGGCTAGCACAGATACGCAGTATTTT

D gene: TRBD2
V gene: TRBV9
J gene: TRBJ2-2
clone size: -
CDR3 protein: CASSGLAGGRTGELFF
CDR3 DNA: TGTGCCAGCAGCGGTCTTGCGGGGGGGCGAACCGGGGAGCTGTTTTTT

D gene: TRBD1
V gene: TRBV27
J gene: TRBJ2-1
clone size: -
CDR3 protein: CASSLGPGGLVF
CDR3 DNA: TGTGCCAGCAGTTTGGGTCCAGGGGGCCTGGTCTTC

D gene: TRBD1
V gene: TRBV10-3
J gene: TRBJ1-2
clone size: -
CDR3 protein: CAISELTGASGYGYTF
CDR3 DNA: TGTGCCATCAGTGAGTTAACAGGGGCTAGTGGCTATGGCTACACCTTC

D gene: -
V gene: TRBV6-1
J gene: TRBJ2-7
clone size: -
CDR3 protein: CASSEAWVALGTYEQYF
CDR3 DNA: TGTGCCAGCAGTGAAGCTTGGGTAGCCCTTGGTACCTACGAGCAGTACTTC

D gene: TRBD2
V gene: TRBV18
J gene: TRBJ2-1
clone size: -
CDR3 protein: CASSSFAGLAERSSYNEQFF
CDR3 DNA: TGTGCCAGCTCATCGTTCGCGGGACTAGCGGAAAGAAGCTCCTACAATGAGCAGTTCTTC

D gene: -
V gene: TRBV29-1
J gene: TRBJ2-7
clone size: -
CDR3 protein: CSVDAGNEQYF
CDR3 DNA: TGCAGCGTTGATGCAGGGAACGAGCAGTACTTC

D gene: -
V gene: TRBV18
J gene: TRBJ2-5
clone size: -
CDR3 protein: CASRQGGEETQYF
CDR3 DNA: TGTGCCAGCCGACAGGGAGGTGAAGAGACCCAGTACTTC

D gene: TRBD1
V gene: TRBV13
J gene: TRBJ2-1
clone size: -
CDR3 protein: CASSLYGRDRGWIVEFF
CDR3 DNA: TGTGCCAGCAGCTTATACGGCCGGGACAGGGGTTGGATAGTGGAGTTCTTC

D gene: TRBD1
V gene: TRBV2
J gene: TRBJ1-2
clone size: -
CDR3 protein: CASSEGRRTGRKGYTF
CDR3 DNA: TGTGCCAGCAGTGAAGGCCGTAGGACAGGGCGAAAAGGCTACACCTTC

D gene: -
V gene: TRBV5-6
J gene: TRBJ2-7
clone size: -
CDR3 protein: CASSLRGTYEQYF
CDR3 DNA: TGTGCCAGCAGCTTGCGGGGGACCTACGAGCAGTACTTC

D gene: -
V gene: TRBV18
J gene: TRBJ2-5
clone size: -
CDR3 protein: CASSPRRGKFGETQYF
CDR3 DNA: TGTGCCAGCTCCCCCCGGCGAGGAAAGTTCGGGGAGACCCAGTACTTC

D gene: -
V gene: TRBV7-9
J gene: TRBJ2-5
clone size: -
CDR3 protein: CASSLRGAETQYF
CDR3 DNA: TGTGCCAGCAGCCTCCGGGGGGCAGAGACCCAGTACTTC

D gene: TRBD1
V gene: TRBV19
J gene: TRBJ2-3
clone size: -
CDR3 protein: CASSKTTGNVADTQYF
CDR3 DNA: TGTGCCAGTAGTAAGACGACAGGGAACGTCGCAGATACGCAGTATTTT

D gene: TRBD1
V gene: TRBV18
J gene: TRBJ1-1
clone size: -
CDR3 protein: CASSPTGDDTEAFF
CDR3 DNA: TGTGCCAGCTCACCGACAGGGGATGACACTGAAGCTTTCTTT

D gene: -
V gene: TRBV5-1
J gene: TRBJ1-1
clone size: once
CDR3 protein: CASSLEPRGFRGTEAFF
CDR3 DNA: TGCGCCAGCAGCTTGGAACCCAGGGGTTTTAGGGGCACTGAAGCTTTCTTT

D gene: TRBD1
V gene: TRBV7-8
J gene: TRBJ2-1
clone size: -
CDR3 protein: CASSFSAVRRTGTYNEQFF
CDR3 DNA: TGTGCCAGCAGCTTTTCGGCTGTGCGCAGGACAGGGACCTACAATGAGCAGTTCTTC

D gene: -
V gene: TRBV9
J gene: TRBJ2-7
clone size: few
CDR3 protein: CASSGRDTPYEQYF
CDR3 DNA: TGTGCCAGCAGCGGCCGGGACACTCCCTACGAGCAGTACTTC

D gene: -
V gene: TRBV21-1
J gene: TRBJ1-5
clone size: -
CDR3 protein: CASSNSRAGPQHF
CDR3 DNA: TGTGCCAGCAGCAATTCCCGCGCTGGGCCCCAGCATTTT

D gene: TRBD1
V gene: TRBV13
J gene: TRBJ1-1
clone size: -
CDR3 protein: CASSLERGQTEAFF
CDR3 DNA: TGTGCCAGCAGCTTAGAAAGGGGGCAGACTGAAGCTTTCTTT

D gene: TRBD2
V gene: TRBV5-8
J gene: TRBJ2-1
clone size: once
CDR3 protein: CASSLRTGTTDNEQFF
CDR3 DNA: TGTGCCAGCAGCTTGCGAACCGGGACTACCGACAATGAGCAGTTCTTC

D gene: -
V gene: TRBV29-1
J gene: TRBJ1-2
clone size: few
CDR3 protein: CSVADSLYGYTF
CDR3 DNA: TGCAGCGTCGCTGACAGTCTCTATGGCTACACCTTC

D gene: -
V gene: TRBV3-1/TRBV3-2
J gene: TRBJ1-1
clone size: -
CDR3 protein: CASSRATEAFF
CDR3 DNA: TGTGCCAGCAGCCGAGCGACTGAAGCTTTCTTT

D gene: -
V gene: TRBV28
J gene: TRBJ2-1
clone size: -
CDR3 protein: CASSPPSDRGLF
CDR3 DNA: TGTGCCAGCAGTCCCCCTAGCGATCGTGGGCTCTTC

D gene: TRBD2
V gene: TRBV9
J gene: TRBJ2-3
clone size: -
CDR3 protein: CASSVGGGTNTDTQYF
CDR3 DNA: TGTGCCAGCAGCGTAGGCGGGGGAACAAACACAGATACGCAGTATTTT

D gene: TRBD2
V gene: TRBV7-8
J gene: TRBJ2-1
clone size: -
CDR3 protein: CASSPRWSGSNNEQFF
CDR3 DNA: TGTGCCAGCAGCCCTCGATGGAGCGGGAGTAACAATGAGCAGTTCTTC

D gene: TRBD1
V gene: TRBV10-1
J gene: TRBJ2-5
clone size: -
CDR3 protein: CASMRQGGETQYF
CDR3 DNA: TGCGCCAGCATGAGACAGGGGGGAGAGACCCAGTACTTC

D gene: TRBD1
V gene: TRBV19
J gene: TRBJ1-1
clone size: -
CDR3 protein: CASSMGTVNTEAFF
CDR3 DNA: TGTGCCAGTAGTATGGGGACAGTGAACACTGAAGCTTTCTTT

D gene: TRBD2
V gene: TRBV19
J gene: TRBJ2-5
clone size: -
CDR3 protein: CASSNFGGSKQETQYF
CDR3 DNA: TGTGCCAGTAGTAATTTCGGCGGGAGCAAACAAGAGACCCAGTACTTC

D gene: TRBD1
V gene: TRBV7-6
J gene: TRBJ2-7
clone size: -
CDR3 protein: CASSLDDRGTYEQYF
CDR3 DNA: TGTGCCAGCAGCTTAGACGACAGGGGTACCTACGAGCAGTACTTC

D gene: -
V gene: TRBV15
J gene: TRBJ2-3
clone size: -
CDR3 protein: CATSSGVTDTQYF
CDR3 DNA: TGTGCCACCAGCAGCGGGGTCACAGATACGCAGTATTTT

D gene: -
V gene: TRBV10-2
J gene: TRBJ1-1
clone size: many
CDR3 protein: CASSDSSGRGPRYTEAFF
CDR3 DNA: TGCGCCAGCAGTGATAGTAGTGGGAGGGGCCCGAGGTACACTGAAGCTTTCTTT

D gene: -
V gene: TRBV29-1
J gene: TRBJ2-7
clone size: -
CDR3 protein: CSVAVLGLTYEQYF
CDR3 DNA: TGCAGCGTGGCGGTTTTAGGTCTTACCTACGAGCAGTACTTC

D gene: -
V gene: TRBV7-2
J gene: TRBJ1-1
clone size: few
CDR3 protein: CASSSLTKNTEAFF
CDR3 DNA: TGTGCCAGCAGCTCCCTAACCAAGAACACTGAAGCTTTCTTT

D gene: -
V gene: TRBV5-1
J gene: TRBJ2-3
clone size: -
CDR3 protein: CASSLQGPTDTQYF
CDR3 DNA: TGCGCCAGCAGCTTGCAGGGGCCCACAGATACGCAGTATTTT